This T cell receptor beta chain comes out of a study of molecular identifiers for immune sequencing clone quantification. General study findings and limits: Barcode collisions between identical TCR molecules could shrink estimates of highly expanded clone sizes. Jurkat TCR RNA that was spiked in from one cell was reportedly detectable among under 1.2 million naive cells. Effector cells kept over 97% of their molecules in clones above 20 RNA copies, while naive cells kept under 1% there.

Details on this clonotype: Its specificity is not known.

Library preparation followed earlier protocols using designated TCR primers. MiXCR, run by TCRdb on the PCR reads, gives a single entry per CDR3 protein. Among hundreds of thousands of distinct CDR3 sequences listed, around 25% were seen once. Trimming cost V 4 bases and J 2 bases; bases outside gene matches: 3. This CDR3 is 15 amino acids long. The V call is TRBV12-3 or TRBV12-4, the J call TRBJ2-5; 11 bases are a match to TRBD2. The sample consisted of naive CD8+ T cells from blood, with Jurkat cell RNA spiked in. Subset defined: FACS-sorted CD8+CD4-CCR7+CD45RA+ naive T cells. This receptor was taken from a human donor in good health. Some libraries in this study had Jurkat cell RNA spiked in. This CDR3 is CASSSRLAGQETQYF. In DNA form, the CDR3 reads TGTGCCAGCAGTTCAAGACTAGCGGGGCAAGAGACCCAGTACTTC.